This passage covers 14 T cell receptor beta chains from one sample sequenced in a study of CD8 T cells in Susac syndrome. An input of roughly 0.45 to 1 ug of RNA was subjected to reverse transcription using random hexamers. TCRdb reprocessed the immunoSEQ multiplex PCR reads with MiXCR, giving one entry per CDR3 protein. Counted here are approximately 190,000 distinct CDR3 sequences, roughly 94% occurring once; the ten biggest clones make up 0.16%. Sample: CD8+ T cells from PBMCs. The source is a human donor with Susac syndrome.

This clonotype showed up just once. V is TRBV9 and J is TRBJ2-7, with D hard to call. The germline V and J ends were trimmed by 4 bases and 0 bases, with 11 bases remaining between them. CDR1 and CDR2 (germline): SGDLS, YYNGEE. The CDR3 length is 14 residues. The CDR3, as DNA: TGTGCCAGCAGCCCTGAGGAGAGCTCCTACGAGCAGTACTTC. Translated: CASSPEESSYEQYF.

J is TRBJ1-1 and V is TRBV30; D gene uncertain. Per germline, CDR1 GTSNPN and CDR2 SVGIG (reference sequence). The length of the CDR3 is 13 residues. V lost 3 bases, J lost 0 bases, and 8 bases lay in between. CDR3 nucleotide sequence: TGTGCCTGGAGATTGAACATGAACACTGAAGCTTTCTTT. Its protein is CAWRLNMNTEAFF. Combining the CDR3 with reference TRBV30 and TRBJ1-1 gives the whole variable domain SQTIHQWPATLVQPVGSPLSLECTVEGTSNPNLYWYRQAAGRGLQLLFYSVGIGQISSEVPQNLSASRPQDRQFILSSKKLLLSDSGFYLCAWRLNMNTEAFFGQGTRLTVV.

This chain connects TRBV7-9 to TRBJ1-2; 7 bases are shared with TRBD1. Losses at the gene ends were 5 bases for V and 4 bases for J; bases not matched to a gene: 4. Germline-derived CDR1 and CDR2 are SEHNR and FQNEAQ (reference sequence). The CDR3 extends over 13 amino acids. Here the CDR3 DNA reads TGTGCCAGCAGCAAACAGGGGACCTATGGCTACACCTTC. This encodes CASSKQGTYGYTF.

The rearrangement links TRBV5-1 to TRBJ2-5, with D tentatively TRBD1 or TRBD2 (5 bases each). The CDR3 consists of 15 residues. Per the germline V gene, CDR1 is SGHRS and CDR2 is YFSETQ. V lost 4 bases and J 5 bases, leaving 18 bases between the germline ends. The CDR3 DNA follows: TGCGCCAGCAGCGCACGGGACCCAAAGAGGGAGACCCAGTACTTC. Translating gives CASSARDPKRETQYF.

This chain connects TRBV9 to TRBJ2-7; D not resolved. With 4 bases removed from V and 5 bases from J, the gap between germline ends came to 16 bases. Germline V gives CDR1 SGDLS, CDR2 YYNGEE. This CDR3 comprises 14 residues. CDR3 DNA: TGTGCCAGCAGCCCCCGTAGTCAGACGGACGAGCAGTACTTC. It codes for CASSPRSQTDEQYF. The full variable domain, its missing parts supplied by reference TRBV9 and TRBJ2-7, is DSGVTQTPKHLITATGQRVTLRCSPRSGDLSVYWYQQSLDQGLQFLIQYYNGEERAKGNILERFSAQQFPDLHSELNLSSLELGDSALYFCASSPRSQTDEQYFGPGTRLTVT.

The chain joins TRBV24-1 to TRBJ1-2; unclear D gene. V was trimmed by 1 base and J by 2 bases, leaving 10 bases between them. The length of the CDR3 is 15 residues. Germline loops: CDR1 KGHDR, CDR2 SFDVKD. The CDR3, as DNA: TGTGCCACCAGTGATTTCGGAGGAGGAAACTATGGCTACACCTTC. Translation: CATSDFGGGNYGYTF.

This clonotype was observed a single time. The chain combines TRBV9 with TRBJ1-1, with D unresolved. The V end was cut by 0 bases, the J end by 0 bases, with 15 bases between. The length of the CDR3 is 17 residues. Germline loops: CDR1 SGDLS, CDR2 YYNGEE. CDR3 nucleotides: TGTGCCAGCAGCGTAGCTCAAGGGCCGTCAATGAACACTGAAGCTTTCTTT. As protein: CASSVAQGPSMNTEAFF.

The chain couples TRBV11-1 to TRBJ2-5, with 8 bases that match TRBD2. Per germline, CDR1 SGHAT and CDR2 FQDESV (reference sequence). There are 14 residues in the CDR3. Unmatched junction bases numbered 2, after V lost 2 bases and J lost 3 bases. CDR3 region: CASSLTSGKETQYF. CDR3 DNA: TGTGCCAGCAGCTTAACTAGCGGCAAAGAGACCCAGTACTTC.

This chain joins TRBV27 and TRBJ1-5; tentatively, D is TRBD1 (5 bases). The germline CDR1 and CDR2 sequences are MNHEY and SMNVEV (reference sequence). The CDR3 loop spans 15 amino acids. Trimming took 1 base from V and 6 from J, leaving 13 bases between them. The CDR3 protein is CASSLFPGIRQPQHF. In DNA, the CDR3 is TGTGCCAGCAGTTTATTTCCAGGGATCCGTCAGCCCCAGCATTTT.

CDR3 DNA: TGTGCCAGCCGCGGGAGACAGGACACCGGGGAGCTGTTTTTT. Translated, it gives CASRGRQDTGELFF. V gene TRBV12-3 or TRBV12-4 combines with J gene TRBJ2-2, with TRBD2 as a possible D gene (7 bases). V dropped 8 bases and J dropped 3 bases, with 13 bases sitting between them. This CDR3 comprises 14 residues.

The CDR3 loop is CASSFADTGELFF. CDR3 nucleotide sequence: TGTGCCAGCAGCTTTGCTGACACCGGGGAGCTGTTTTTT. The chain carries TRBV11-2 and TRBJ2-2; no clear D. With 3 bases removed from V and 3 bases from J, the gap between germline ends came to 5 bases. Germline CDR1 reads SGHAT; CDR2 reads FQNNGV. This CDR3 contains 13 residues. The full variable domain, in which reference TRBV11-2 and TRBJ2-2 provide the parts outside the CDR3, is EAGVAQSPRYKIIEKRQSVAFWCNPISGHATLYWYQQILGQGPKLLIQFQNNGVVDDSQLPKDRFSAERLKGVDSTLKIQPAKLEDSAVYLCASSFADTGELFFGEGSRLTVL.

This clonotype appeared a single time. The chain links TRBV24-1 to TRBJ2-7; D is possibly TRBD1 (5 bases). The CDR3 spans 13 residues. V lost 3 bases to trimming and J lost 6 bases, with 11 bases between them. Germline lookup yields CDR1 KGHDR and CDR2 SFDVKD. CDR3 amino acids: CATSDPQGSEQYF. The CDR3 DNA reads as TGTGCCACCAGTGATCCGCAGGGAAGCGAGCAGTACTTC.

This chain connects TRBV20-1 to TRBJ2-7, with TRBD2 identical over 7 bases. Germline loops: CDR1 DFQATT, CDR2 SNEGSKA (reference sequence). This CDR3 is 16 amino acids long. The junction had 13 bases not matched to a gene; V was cut back by 4 bases and J by 1 base. CDR3 sequence: CSATGELAVRSYEQYF. The CDR3 nucleotides are TGCAGTGCTACTGGGGAGCTAGCGGTTCGTTCCTACGAGCAGTACTTC.

The chain uses TRBV20-1 and TRBJ2-2; 10 nucleotides agree with TRBD2. V dropped 0 bases and J dropped 5; count of bases not matched to a gene: 12. In germline, CDR1 is DFQATT, CDR2 SNEGSKA (reference sequence). The CDR3 is 18 amino acids. The CDR3 sequence: CSARDRSSGRRRTGELFF. The DNA of the CDR3 is TGCAGTGCTAGAGACCGCTCTAGCGGGAGACGAAGGACCGGGGAGCTGTTTTTT.